These 20 T cell receptor beta chains were all obtained from the same sample, sequenced in a study of prognosis after radiotherapy for stage I lung cancer. Template was genomic DNA; TCR beta CDR3 amplified in two multiplex PCR rounds. Primers specific to each TRBV and TRBJ gene were used in first-round PCR. One entry per CDR3 protein, called by TCRdb with MiXCR from the multiplex PCR reads. The repertoire consists of about 17,000 distinct CDR3 sequences, with 29% occurring once and the leading ten covering roughly a third. The specimen was PBMCs, collected before or after stereotactic body radiation therapy (not recorded which). Receptor source: a donor of 50 years or more with non-small cell lung cancer.

This clonotype was seen at least ten times. V gene TRBV20-1 combines with J gene TRBJ2-1; a possible D gene is TRBD2 (5 bases). With 6 bases removed from V and 9 bases from J, the gap between germline ends came to 18 bases. The CDR3 totals 13 residues. CDR1 is DFQATT, CDR2 SNEGSKA, per germline (reference sequence). Here the CDR3 reads CSARLHALPEQFF. For the CDR3, the DNA is TGCAGTGCCAGACTACACGCTCTACCTGAGCAGTTCTTC.

Ten or more counts support this clonotype. The chain joins TRBV11-2 to TRBJ2-7, with 9 bases lining up with TRBD2. In germline, CDR1 is SGHAT, CDR2 FQNNGV. V trimming: 2 bases; J trimming: 7 bases; junction bases outside the gene matches: 9. The length of the CDR3 is 15 residues. This chain's CDR3 is CASSLNGGREGEQYF. The CDR3 DNA reads TGTGCCAGCAGCTTAAACGGGGGGCGGGAGGGTGAGCAGTACTTC.

This clonotype was seen a handful of times. The likely explanation is a read error, given a far larger clone one base away. The V gene is TRBV6-1, the J gene TRBJ1-6; D not resolved. The length of the CDR3 is 12 residues. Per germline, CDR1 MNHNS and CDR2 SASEGT. Trimming took 5 bases from V and 10 from J, leaving 9 bases between them. The CDR3 sequence: CASSSGKSPLHF. The CDR3 coding sequence is TGTGCCAGCAGTTCAGGAAAGTCACCCCTCCACTTT.

This clonotype was recorded many times. This chain joins TRBV7-2 and TRBJ1-5, with D unclear. This CDR3 comprises 15 residues. Germline V gene data show CDR1 as SGHTA and CDR2 as FQGNSA. V lost 0 bases to trimming and J lost 0 bases, with 6 bases between them. The DNA for the CDR3 is TGTGCCAGCAGCTTAGCCGGAAATAGCAATCAGCCCCAGCATTTT. Its translation is CASSLAGNSNQPQHF.

This clonotype has just a few counts. DNA of the CDR3: TGTGCCAGCAGTCAGCTAGGGACAAACATTCAGTACTTC. Its protein is CASSQLGTNIQYF. The V call is TRBV6-1, the J call TRBJ2-4, with D perhaps being TRBD1 or TRBD2 (5 bases each). The germline V and J ends were trimmed by 5 bases and 6 bases, with 11 bases remaining between them. This CDR3 is built from 13 residues. Germline V lookup: CDR1 MNHNS, CDR2 SASEGT.

Concerning this clonotype itself: A clone one base away is much larger, so this may be a read error. V is TRBV4-2 and J is TRBJ1-4; D is perhaps TRBD1 (5 bases). Deletions cut 1 base from V and 7 bases from J, with 22 bases between. This CDR3 has 18 amino acids. Germline V gene data show CDR1 as LGHNA and CDR2 as YNFKEQ. The CDR3 DNA follows: TGTGCCAGCAGCCAAGGTTGGGCTAGCAGGGCCGACGCTGAAAAACTGTTTTTT. It specifies CASSQGWASRADAEKLFF.

This clonotype occurred many times. The CDR3 nucleotides read TGTGCCAGCAGCCTCGGACGGCCAACAGATACGCAGTATTTT. This sequence encodes CASSLGRPTDTQYF. The chain combines TRBV3-1 with TRBJ2-3; no clear D. CDR1 LGHDT and CDR2 YNNKEL come from the germline V gene (reference sequence). The CDR3 contains 14 residues. Trimming removed 4 bases from V and 3 bases from J, with 11 bases in between.

A remark on this clonotype: The CDR3 does not close with the conserved phenylalanine or tryptophan, likely indicating a read error. The J gene is TRBJ1-6, the V gene TRBV6-9; possibly TRBD1 for D (6 bases). V dropped 4 bases and J dropped 8 bases, with 12 bases sitting between them. The CDR3 extends over 14 amino acids. Germline V gene lookup returns CDR1 MNHGY and CDR2 SVAAGI. In nucleotides, the CDR3 is TGTGCCAGCAGTTTCGGACAGAGTTATTCACCCCTCCACCTT. It specifies CASSFGQSYSPLHL.

To note about this clonotype: A far bigger clonotype differs at one base, so this is likely a read error. This sequence joins TRBV6-1 and TRBJ2-4; 7 bases fit TRBD2. The end of the DNA aligns better with TRBJ2-1, so the J call may be wrong. The CDR3 sequence is 16 residues long. The germline gives CDR1 MNHNS, CDR2 SASEGT. The DNA of the CDR3 is TGTGCCAGCAGTGAATTCGGGAGGACCCCCAACAATGGGCAGTTCTTC. It codes for CASSEFGRTPNNGQFF.

Many counts were recorded for this clonotype. The chain is built from TRBV28 and TRBJ2-3; 13 bases line up with TRBD2. Germline V CDR1 and CDR2: MDHEN, SYDVKM. Trimming at V came to 5 bases and at J to 5 bases, leaving 13 bases not matched to a gene. The CDR3 has 18 amino acids. The CDR3 sequence is CASSPSGTSGTFIDTQYF. CDR3 coding DNA: TGTGCCAGCAGTCCATCAGGGACTAGCGGGACTTTCATAGATACGCAGTATTTT.

The J gene is TRBJ1-5, the V gene TRBV20-1, with 9 nucleotides matching TRBD1. CDR3 size: 15 residues. The V and J ends lost 8 bases and 4 bases, in that order; junction bases with no gene match: 12. CDR1 DFQATT and CDR2 SNEGSKA come from the germline V gene (reference sequence). CDR3 loop: CSPLRTGERNQPQHF. The DNA of the CDR3 is TGCAGTCCACTCCGGACAGGGGAAAGGAATCAGCCCCAGCATTTT.

A note on this clonotype: A single base separates this from a much larger clone, so it may be a read error. J is TRBJ1-5 and V is TRBV5-5; 9 bases are shared with TRBD1. The CDR3 has 16 amino acids. The junction had 6 bases not matched to a gene; V was cut back by 0 bases and J by 5 bases. In germline, CDR1 is SGHKS, CDR2 YYEKEE (reference sequence). CDR3 region: CASSLGTGAIDQPQHF. In nucleotides, the CDR3 is TGTGCCAGCAGCTTGGGGACAGGGGCGATCGATCAGCCCCAGCATTTT.

This clonotype was seen ten or more times. The gene calls are TRBV19 and TRBJ2-5, with TRBD1 identical over 7 bases. In germline, CDR1 is LNHDA, CDR2 SQIVND (reference sequence). V shed 3 bases and J 2 bases; nucleotides not matched to a gene: 6. This CDR3 has 15 amino acids. Written as DNA, the CDR3 is TGTGCCAGTAGTATTCCACAGGGGACACAAGAGACCCAGTACTTC. This gives the protein CASSIPQGTQETQYF.

This clonotype has at least ten counts. The chain combines TRBV20-1 with TRBJ2-1; 12 bases line up with TRBD2. V shed 2 bases, J shed 6 bases, and the junction held 5 bases outside the gene matches. This CDR3 has 15 amino acids. Per germline, CDR1 DFQATT and CDR2 SNEGSKA (reference sequence). CDR3 protein: CSARLAGGPSNEQFF. CDR3 bases: TGCAGTGCTAGACTAGCGGGAGGGCCTAGCAATGAGCAGTTCTTC.

Note on this clonotype: A read error is likely here: a far larger clone is one base away. This sequence joins TRBV20-1 and TRBJ2-4; perhaps TRBD2 as D (6 bases). Trimming cost V 3 bases and J 13 bases, with 31 bases left between them. Germline assignment: CDR1 DFQATT and CDR2 SNEGSKA (reference sequence). The CDR3 is made up of 17 amino acids. The CDR3 region is CSARGLANGFTTYVQYF. CDR3 bases: TGCAGTGCTAGGGGACTCGCAAATGGATTTACCACCTACGTGCAGTACTTC.

This clonotype was recorded many times. A read error may explain this, as a much larger clone is one base away. This chain links TRBV11-2 with TRBJ2-3, with 10 bases fitting TRBD1. This CDR3 has 16 amino acids. J was trimmed by 6 bases and V by 1 base; bases with no gene match: 7. CDR1 is SGHAT, CDR2 FQNNGV, per germline. The CDR3 bases are TGTGCCAGCAGCTTAGTAATGGACAGGGGGAGTGATACGCAGTATTTT. This encodes CASSLVMDRGSDTQYF.

With regard to this clonotype: One junction end does not reproduce the germline sequence, and a read error may be involved. J is TRBJ2-1 and V is TRBV15; TRBD2 matches 8 bases. The CDR3 totals 17 residues. Germline lookup yields CDR1 LNHNV and CDR2 YYDKDF (reference sequence). The CDR3: CVTSRYMTIGRGNEQFF. The CDR3, as DNA: TGTGTCACCAGCAGATATATGACTATCGGGAGGGGCAATGAGCAGTTCTTC.

This clonotype was observed at least ten times. V and J are TRBV28 and TRBJ2-5; D perhaps matches TRBD2 (6 bases). The CDR3 totals 17 residues. Germline-derived CDR1 and CDR2 are MDHEN and SYDVKM. The ends were cut back, 5 bases at V and 4 bases at J, with 23 bases in the middle. In nucleotides, the CDR3 is TGTGCCAGCAGTCCCACCCGACAACGCGGGGAGCGAGAGACCCAGTACTTC. Translation gives CASSPTRQRGERETQYF.

V usage is TRBV27 and J usage is TRBJ2-7; TRBD1 might be the D (6 bases). The CDR3 is 14 amino acids. V was clipped by 10 bases and J by 1 base, with 17 bases between them. Germline values: CDR1 MNHEY, CDR2 SMNVEV (reference sequence). CDR3 sequence: CANIAYTGSYEQYF. CDR3 sequence (DNA): TGTGCCAACATAGCCTACACAGGGTCCTACGAGCAGTACTTC.

This clonotype was detected ten times or more. The chain couples TRBV7-2 to TRBJ2-1; TRBD2 agrees at 10 bases. V shed 4 bases, J shed 6 bases, and the junction held 9 bases outside the gene matches. The V gene's germline CDR1 is SGHTA and CDR2 FQGNSA. The CDR3 length is 16 residues. CDR3 bases: TGTGCCAGCAGCTCGTTAGCGGGAGGTGGGCCCAATGAGCAGTTCTTC. Encoded protein: CASSSLAGGGPNEQFF.